This TCR beta chain was identified during a study of radiation and T cells in renal cell carcinoma. Across the whole study: Nephrectomy followed 15 Gy stereotactic body radiation by 4 weeks.

Study-level results: From baseline, blood top tumor clonotypes peaked at 2 weeks post-radiation. Baseline intratumoral clonotype presence is unknown without pretreatment biopsies.

About this clone itself: Antigen specificity is unknown.

TCRdb keeps only in-frame clones here, not all; method: immunoSEQ multiplex PCR. The sample shows 65,000 to 80,000 clones, around 86% of them seen only once. As to time point: blood 2 weeks post-SBRT. Indicated treatment: 15 Gy SBRT to primary tumor, nephrectomy 4 weeks later. This renal cell carcinoma was of the clear cell type. Trimming left V 2 bases short and J 0 bases short, with 10 bases between. The germline gives CDR1 SGHTA, CDR2 FQGNSA. The CDR3 is 15 amino acids. The receptor's source is a woman between 45 and 60 years old with renal cell carcinoma. The sample was blood, taken from a patient whose treatment included radiotherapy and nephrectomy. The rearrangement links TRBV7-2 to TRBJ2-5; D is perhaps TRBD1 or TRBD2 (5 bases each). For the CDR3, the DNA is TGTGCCAGCAGCTTATCCCGGGGCCACCAAGAGACCCAGTACTTC. The encoded protein is CASSLSRGHQETQYF.